One T cell receptor beta chain is described in this entry. Its cognate antigen is unknown. TCRdb passed the RACE reads through MiXCR, listing each CDR3 protein once. The repertoire holds roughly 54,000 distinct CDR3 sequences, with 9.9% as singletons. Sample time point: patch test 2, 6 weeks after DPC sensitization. The treatment was: therapeutic diphenylcyclopropenone sensitization with weekly scalp DPC. Blood sampling occurred before each patch-test application. The data were obtained in a study of human T cells and chemical hapten exposure. Study as a whole: Scalp application of diphenylcyclopropenone was performed weekly in patients across the entire roughly 25-week study.

Per germline, CDR1 SGHRS and CDR2 YFSETQ. This CDR3 has 13 residues. The ends were cut back, 5 bases at V and 0 bases at J, with 6 bases in the middle. Study findings and constraints: DPC sensitization produced no change in TCRs with frequency above 1 in 1000.

The specimen was whole blood, collected in connection with sensitization to the hapten diphenylcyclopropenone (DPC). V is TRBV5-1 and J is TRBJ1-5; no clear D. The sequence derives from a woman in her forties or fifties with alopecia areata. Some clones in this sample may be carry-over from other donors' samples. For the CDR3, the DNA is TGCGCCAGCAGGCCAGATAGCAATCAGCCCCAGCATTTT. Its protein product is CASRPDSNQPQHF. Full variable domain (rest looked up from reference TRBV5-1 and TRBJ1-5): KAGVTQTPRYLIKTRGQQVTLSCSPISGHRSVSWYQQTPGQGLQFLFEYFSETQRNKGNFPGRFSGRQFSNSRSEMNVSTLELGDSALYLCASRPDSNQPQHFGDGTRLSIL.